This T cell receptor (beta chain) was identified during a study of spatial heterogeneity in lung cancer. TCRdb used MiXCR to reprocess the 5' RACE reads, holding one entry per CDR3 protein. The data contain roughly 7,000 distinct CDR3 sequences, 6.5% to 9% of them singletons. The V gene lost 0 bases and the J gene lost 1 base, with 4 bases spanning the gap. CDR3 length: 14 amino acids. Germline CDR1 MNHNS, CDR2 SASEGT. The time point here: sample taken at primary tumor resection. Unsorted whole RNA samples from tumor, nontumor lung or frozen PBMC were sequenced. This clonotype was seen only a few times. Little can be read into the size of this beta chain, an off-target read in a library designed for alpha chains.

This TCR came from a male donor with early-stage non-small cell lung cancer. The starting material was PBMCs, obtained at surgery. The rearrangement links TRBV6-1 to TRBJ1-5; the D is unclear. The CDR3 loop reads CASSEAGSNQPQHF. The CDR3 region has the DNA TGTGCCAGCAGTGAAGCGGGAAGCAATCAGCCCCAGCATTTT.